This TCR beta chain was identified during a study of siplizumab effects on memory and regulatory T cells. This clone was recorded once. Sequenced by immunoSEQ multiplex PCR; TCRdb stores in-frame clones only, minus some. The table records roughly 120,000 clones, about 95% of them present only once. Germline V gene sequence: CDR1 LNHDA, CDR2 SQIVND (reference sequence). With 8 bases clipped from V and 7 bases from J, the junction kept 8 bases outside the gene matches. The CDR3 sequence is 13 residues long. This TCR was sampled from a human donor in good health. The chain is built from TRBV19 and TRBJ1-5, with 7 bases lining up with TRBD1. Sequenced input: non-Treg CD4+ T cells sorted from blood. CDR3 DNA sequence: TGTGCCAGTGGGACAGATCAGAAACAGCCCCAGCATTTT. Protein: CASGTDQKQPQHF.